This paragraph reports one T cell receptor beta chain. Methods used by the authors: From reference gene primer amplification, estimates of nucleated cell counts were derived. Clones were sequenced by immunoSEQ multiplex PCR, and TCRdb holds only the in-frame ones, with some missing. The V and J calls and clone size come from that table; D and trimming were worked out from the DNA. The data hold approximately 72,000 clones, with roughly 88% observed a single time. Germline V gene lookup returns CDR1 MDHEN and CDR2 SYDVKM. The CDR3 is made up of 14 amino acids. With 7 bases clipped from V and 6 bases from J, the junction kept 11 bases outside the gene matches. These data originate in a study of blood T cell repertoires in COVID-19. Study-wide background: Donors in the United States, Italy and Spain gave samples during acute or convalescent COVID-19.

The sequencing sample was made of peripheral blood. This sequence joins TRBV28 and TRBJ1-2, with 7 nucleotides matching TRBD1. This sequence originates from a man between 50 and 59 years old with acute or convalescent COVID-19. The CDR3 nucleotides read TGTGCCAGCATCCCGACAGGGCTTTATGATGGCTACACCTTC. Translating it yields CASIPTGLYDGYTF.